A single TCR beta chain is shown here with its context. The target antigen is unknown. The data derive from a study of vaccination and CD4 T cells after COVID-19. Points from the study as a whole: Convalescent patients saw a median about 86% of their reactive clones show up only after vaccination.

Sequenced with the Oncomine TCR Beta short-read assay was DNA taken from cultured CD4+ T cells. TCRdb itself ran the PCR reads through MiXCR, one entry per CDR3 protein. The sample shows 15,000 or so distinct CDR3 sequences, around two fifths of them seen only once. The sample's treatment: approximately 9-day PBMC culture with coronavirus spike peptide pools or control peptides (ViraFEST assay). The V gene's germline CDR1 is DFQATT and CDR2 SNEGSKA (reference sequence). The CDR3 loop spans 16 amino acids. V lost 0 bases to trimming and J lost 0 bases, with 14 bases between them. The V and J genes are TRBV20-1 and TRBJ1-2; possible D gene TRBD1, 6 bases. The sequenced material came from CD4+ T cells from blood, cultured in vitro. This receptor was obtained from a human donor who had recovered from COVID-19. CDR3 in amino acids: CSARDTTGRANYGYTF. The CDR3 nucleotides are TGCAGTGCTAGAGATACAACAGGGCGAGCTAACTATGGCTACACCTTC.